Listed below are T cell receptor beta chains from one sample, sequenced in a study of beta chain features in type 1 diabetes. Profiling relied on immunoSEQ multiplex PCR, and the TCRdb table lists in-frame clones only, not all of them. The table includes more than 50,000 clones, approximately 62% detected once. Material for sequencing was Tregs from blood. The source is a woman aged 18-35 years in good health. Both conserved end residues are part of each CDR3. D genes are given only for firm matches. Clone sizes are given selectively: once, few, many, or a class where the clone is expanded.

j_gene: TRBJ2-3; v_gene: TRBV5-8; abundance: NA; d_gene: NA; CDR3nt: TGTGCCAGCAGCCACGGCGGCGTCACAGATACGCAGTATTTT; CDR3aa: CASSHGGVTDTQYF
j_gene: TRBJ2-7; v_gene: TRBV30; abundance: NA; d_gene: TRBD1; CDR3nt: TGTGCCTGGTCATGGGGACAGGGAGGAGAGCAGTACTTC; CDR3aa: CAWSWGQGGEQYF
j_gene: TRBJ1-5; v_gene: TRBV19; abundance: NA; d_gene: NA; CDR3nt: TGTGCCAGTAGTCAGGAGGGAAGGGGCCAGCCCCAGCATTTT; CDR3aa: CASSQEGRGQPQHF
j_gene: TRBJ1-1; v_gene: TRBV19; abundance: many; d_gene: TRBD1; CDR3nt: TGTGCCAGTGGGACAGGTGTGAACACTGAAGCTTTCTTT; CDR3aa: CASGTGVNTEAFF
j_gene: TRBJ1-3; v_gene: TRBV30; abundance: few; d_gene: NA; CDR3nt: TGTGCCTGGAGCTCCGGGCAGGGCAACACCATATATTTT; CDR3aa: CAWSSGQGNTIYF
j_gene: TRBJ1-5; v_gene: TRBV5-1; abundance: NA; d_gene: NA; CDR3nt: TGCGCCAGCAGCTACGGGGAAGATCAGCCCCAGCATTTT; CDR3aa: CASSYGEDQPQHF
j_gene: TRBJ1-1; v_gene: TRBV2; abundance: NA; d_gene: NA; CDR3nt: TGTGCCAGCAATAGGCCGGCAGGGCAATCCTGGAACACTGAAGCTTTCTTT; CDR3aa: CASNRPAGQSWNTEAFF
j_gene: TRBJ2-7; v_gene: TRBV7-8; abundance: few; d_gene: TRBD2; CDR3nt: TGTGCCAGCAGCCAAGGACTAGCACGGACCTACGAGCAGTACTTC; CDR3aa: CASSQGLARTYEQYF
j_gene: TRBJ2-7; v_gene: TRBV7-2; abundance: NA; d_gene: TRBD1; CDR3nt: TGTGCCAGCAGCTCCGGTCCAGGGGGCTACGAGCAGTACTTC; CDR3aa: CASSSGPGGYEQYF
j_gene: TRBJ1-1; v_gene: TRBV19; abundance: NA; d_gene: TRBD1; CDR3nt: TGTGCCAGTAGTATAACTCGGACAGGGAACACTGAAGCTTTCTTT; CDR3aa: CASSITRTGNTEAFF
j_gene: TRBJ1-6; v_gene: TRBV6-6; abundance: few; d_gene: TRBD1; CDR3nt: TGTGCCAGCAGATCGGCCCGGGACAGGGGGCCACCCCTCCACTTT; CDR3aa: CASRSARDRGPPLHF
j_gene: TRBJ2-3; v_gene: TRBV6-5; abundance: NA; d_gene: NA; CDR3nt: TGTGCCAGCAGTCCCCCGGGGGGCCGCCCAGATACGCAGTATTTT; CDR3aa: CASSPPGGRPDTQYF
j_gene: TRBJ2-7; v_gene: TRBV18; abundance: few; d_gene: NA; CDR3nt: TGTGCCAGCTCACGTCCCCTTCCGAGTGATGAGCAGTACTTC; CDR3aa: CASSRPLPSDEQYF
j_gene: TRBJ2-3; v_gene: TRBV19; abundance: NA; d_gene: TRBD1; CDR3nt: TGTGCCAGTAGTACGGACAGGTCCACAGATACGCAGTATTTT; CDR3aa: CASSTDRSTDTQYF
j_gene: TRBJ2-7; v_gene: TRBV6-5; abundance: few; d_gene: TRBD2; CDR3nt: TGTGCCAGCAGTTACGGCGGGGGAAAGCAGTACTTC; CDR3aa: CASSYGGGKQYF
j_gene: TRBJ2-2; v_gene: TRBV5-4; abundance: NA; d_gene: TRBD1; CDR3nt: TGTGCCAGCAGCACCGGGACAGCGAACACCGGGGAGCTGTTTTTT; CDR3aa: CASSTGTANTGELFF
j_gene: TRBJ2-2; v_gene: TRBV9; abundance: NA; d_gene: NA; CDR3nt: TGTGCCAGCAGCGGGGACTGGCCGAACACCGGGGAGCTGTTTTTT; CDR3aa: CASSGDWPNTGELFF
j_gene: TRBJ1-1; v_gene: TRBV6-1; abundance: NA; d_gene: NA; CDR3nt: TGTGCCAGCAGTCCTCAGGGGAGGGAGAACACTGAAGCTTTCTTT; CDR3aa: CASSPQGRENTEAFF
j_gene: TRBJ2-7; v_gene: TRBV27; abundance: few; d_gene: TRBD1; CDR3nt: TGTGCCAGCAGTTCGAGGACAGGGACCTACGAGCAGTACTTC; CDR3aa: CASSSRTGTYEQYF
j_gene: TRBJ2-7; v_gene: TRBV7-9; abundance: NA; d_gene: NA; CDR3nt: TGTGCCAGCAGCTCTATGGCCCGGGGCTACGAGCAGTACTTC; CDR3aa: CASSSMARGYEQYF
j_gene: TRBJ2-3; v_gene: TRBV5-4; abundance: NA; d_gene: TRBD1; CDR3nt: TGTGCCAGCACCCCGGGACAGAATACAGATACGCAGTATTTT; CDR3aa: CASTPGQNTDTQYF
j_gene: TRBJ1-2; v_gene: TRBV11-3; abundance: NA; d_gene: NA; CDR3nt: TGTGCCAGCAGCTTCGGACACATGACATATGGCTACACCTTC; CDR3aa: CASSFGHMTYGYTF
j_gene: TRBJ2-7; v_gene: TRBV5-1; abundance: few; d_gene: TRBD2; CDR3nt: TGCGCCAGCAGCTTGGGACTAGCGGGAGGAACATACGAGCAGTACTTC; CDR3aa: CASSLGLAGGTYEQYF
j_gene: TRBJ2-4; v_gene: TRBV6-5; abundance: NA; d_gene: NA; CDR3nt: TGTGCCAGCAAGGAGGGGGCCAAAAACATTCAGTACTTC; CDR3aa: CASKEGAKNIQYF